Following are 3 T cell receptor beta chains from one sample sequenced in a study of blood T cell repertoires in COVID-19. Generated by immunoSEQ multiplex PCR, the TCRdb table keeps only in-frame clones and is missing some. The table lists approximately 90,000 clones, around 87% of them singletons. The sample consisted of peripheral blood. The receptors stem from a human donor with acute or convalescent COVID-19. The donor label of this sample is uncertain.

The V call is TRBV5-1, the J call TRBJ2-7, with 7 bases aligning to TRBD1. The CDR3 runs 14 residues. V gave up 4 bases and J gave up 2 bases; unmatched junction bases: 6. In germline, CDR1 is SGHRS, CDR2 YFSETQ. CDR3 in DNA: TGCGCCAGCAGCGCAGCCGGGACAGCCTACGAGCAGTACTTC. This translates into CASSAAGTAYEQYF. Based on the CDR3 plus reference TRBV5-1 and TRBJ2-7, the full variable domain is KAGVTQTPRYLIKTRGQQVTLSCSPISGHRSVSWYQQTPGQGLQFLFEYFSETQRNKGNFPGRFSGRQFSNSRSEMNVSTLELGDSALYLCASSAAGTAYEQYFGPGTRLTVT.

V usage is TRBV5-4 and J usage is TRBJ2-7; D might be TRBD1 (5 bases). From germline, CDR1 is SGHNT and CDR2 YYREEE (reference sequence). The CDR3 is made up of 19 amino acids. The V gene lost 0 bases and the J gene lost 3 bases, with 25 bases spanning the gap. This CDR3 is CASSLDAPMGTQVNYEQYF. The CDR3 DNA follows: TGTGCCAGCAGCTTGGACGCTCCTATGGGCACACAGGTTAACTACGAGCAGTACTTC.

The chain links TRBV24-1 to TRBJ2-3; TRBD2 is a possible D gene (6 bases). Germline V lookup: CDR1 KGHDR, CDR2 SFDVKD. Deletions cut 1 base from V and 0 bases from J, with 16 bases between. The CDR3 loop spans 18 amino acids. This CDR3 reads CATSDFPRGASSTDTQYF. The CDR3 DNA reads as TGTGCCACCAGTGATTTCCCCCGCGGGGCTTCTAGCACAGATACGCAGTATTTT.